Within the sample, the clone carrying this TCR beta chain is medium-sized (0.01 to 0.1%). CDR1 SGHTS and CDR2 YDEGEE come from the germline V gene. V lost 0 bases, J lost 6 bases, and 17 bases lay in between. CDR3 length: 16 amino acids. Produced via immunoSEQ multiplex PCR; TCRdb's table is partial and in-frame only. The top ten clones hold 6% to 7% of a sample with 50,000 or so clones, roughly nine tenths of them seen once. This entry belongs to a study of OX40 agonist ivuxolimab in advanced cancers. The origin of this receptor is an adult with an advanced solid tumor such as melanoma, head and neck, liver or kidney cancer. The chain recombines TRBV5-8 with TRBJ2-3; no clear D. The specimen was CD4+ or CD8+ T cells sorted from blood, collected in a trial of the OX40 agonist ivuxolimab. The CDR3 spells CASSLAVREDKDTQYF. CDR3 coding DNA: TGTGCCAGCAGCTTGGCCGTTAGAGAGGATAAGGATACGCAGTATTTT.